This T cell receptor (beta chain) is drawn from a study of T cell changes during pregnancy in multiple sclerosis. Data came from immunoSEQ multiplex PCR; TCRdb stores just in-frame clones and leaves some out. The table has approximately 49,000 clones, 90% seen once. From germline, CDR1 is SGHDT and CDR2 YYEEEE. V lost 0 bases, J lost 10 bases, and 7 bases stayed unmatched. The CDR3 loop spans 15 amino acids. Specimen: peripheral blood, collected after pregnancy. The chain is built from TRBV5-6 and TRBJ2-1; 10 bases match TRBD2. This clonotype was obtained from a female donor in good health, enrolled as a control in a pregnancy study. The CDR3 DNA reads as TGTGCCAGCAGCTTGGGACTAGCGGGCCCCAGGGAGCAGTTCTTC. Its translation is CASSLGLAGPREQFF.